This TCR beta chain is drawn from a study of T cells in Graves' hyperthyroidism and ophthalmopathy. Study-level information: Specimen type is peripheral blood, collected at initial diagnosis prior to any treatment.

Study-wide results and caveats: Ophthalmopathy and stable hyperthyroidism were separated by a 13 V-J model.

Amplification targeted TCR beta CDR3 regions from RNA transcripts. The primer set for the first-round RT-PCR of the TCR CDR3 was HTBI. TCRdb reprocessed the multiplex PCR reads with MiXCR, giving one entry per CDR3 protein. The table includes 500,000 to 650,000 distinct CDR3 sequences, 15% to 20% detected once. This clonotype was observed at least ten times. Its antigen is still unknown. CDR3 length equals 16 residues. V lost 0 bases to trimming and J lost 0 bases, with 11 bases between them. Germline CDR1 SGHRS, CDR2 YFSETQ. Individuals with ophthalmopathy presented a Clinical Activity Score of at least 3, a NOSPECS grade of at least 4 and a duration under 3 months. Each diagnosis drew on symptoms, thyroxine, TRAb, thyroid ultrasound and orbital computed tomography findings.

The chain combines TRBV5-1 with TRBJ2-3; D is unresolved. Sequenced input: blood. This clonotype was obtained from a man between 40 and 49 years old with Graves' ophthalmopathy. The CDR3 protein is CASSLDILRSTDTQYF. As DNA, the CDR3 is TGCGCCAGCAGCTTGGACATCTTGCGGAGCACAGATACGCAGTATTTT.